The 28 T cell receptor beta chains below come from one sample, sequenced in a study of human T cells and chemical hapten exposure. Time point: patch test 2, 6 weeks after DPC sensitization. Treatment indicated: therapeutic diphenylcyclopropenone sensitization with weekly scalp DPC. MiXCR was run by TCRdb on the RACE reads, yielding one entry per CDR3 protein. Of about 380,000 distinct CDR3 sequences in the sample, about 6.9% are singletons; the top ten hold under 7%. The sample in question was whole blood, obtained in connection with sensitization to the hapten diphenylcyclopropenone (DPC). Receptors originate from a woman between 18 and 30 years old with alopecia areata. Some clones in this sample may be carry-over from other donors' samples.

This clonotype has ten or more counts. V is TRBV12-3 or TRBV12-4 and J is TRBJ1-4; D call uncertain. Trimming shortened V by 6 bases and J by 8 bases, and 22 bases separated the two germline ends. The CDR3 loop spans 16 amino acids. CDR3 amino acids: CASSSNTGVAGEKLFF. The CDR3 nucleotides read TGTGCCAGCAGCTCAAATACCGGGGTAGCTGGGGAAAAACTGTTTTTT.

Details on this clonotype: A much more abundant neighbour one base away suggests this may be a read error. The rearrangement uses TRBV12-3 or TRBV12-4 and TRBJ1-5; no definite D call. V was pared by 6 bases and J by 9 bases, with 21 bases between. This CDR3 has 15 amino acids. The CDR3, as DNA: TGTGCCAGCAGCCCTGTCGGCAGCCTATATCGGCCCCAGCATTTT. Protein sequence: CASSPVGSLYRPQHF.

The chain joins TRBV6-1 to TRBJ2-7, with D unresolved. The germline gives CDR1 MNHNS, CDR2 SASEGT. The length of the CDR3 is 13 residues. V was trimmed by 8 bases and J by 5 bases, leaving 16 bases between them. The chain's CDR3 is CASQYREGNEQYF. In nucleotides, the CDR3 is TGTGCCAGCCAGTATAGGGAAGGGAACGAGCAGTACTTC.

This clonotype was seen repeatedly, ten times or more. The chain employs TRBV20-1 and TRBJ1-1; D gene ambiguous. Germline V gene sequence: CDR1 DFQATT, CDR2 SNEGSKA (reference sequence). Trimming shortened V by 6 bases and J by 0 bases, and 17 bases separated the two germline ends. This CDR3 region has 15 residues. The CDR3 nucleotides read TGCAGTGCAACGAGAGGCCAGGCGCTGAACACTGAAGCTTTCTTT. Residues: CSATRGQALNTEAFF.

The CDR3 reads CASSLVAGGGEQFF. In nucleotides, the CDR3 is TGTGCCAGCAGCTTAGTAGCGGGGGGTGGTGAGCAGTTCTTC. J is TRBJ2-1 and V is TRBV7-8; 10 nucleotides match TRBD2. After removal of 1 base from V and 9 bases from J, the junction contained 3 bases not matched to a gene. The germline V gene encodes CDR1 SGHVS and CDR2 FQNEAQ. CDR3 length: 14 residues.

In its sample, this clonotype was seen many times. V usage is TRBV6-1 and J usage is TRBJ2-7, with TRBD1 matching 7 bases. The V gene end was trimmed by 4 bases and the J gene end by 1 base; junction bases not matched to a gene: 4. CDR1 and CDR2 from the germline V gene are MNHNS and SASEGT. The CDR3 is 14 residues long. CDR3 amino acids: CASSGMGQSYEQYF. DNA of the CDR3: TGTGCCAGCAGTGGGATGGGACAGTCCTACGAGCAGTACTTC.

This clonotype was seen only a few times. The rearrangement uses TRBV28 and TRBJ1-1; tentatively, D is TRBD1 (6 bases). This CDR3 is 15 amino acids long. V was cut by 5 bases and J by 5 bases, with 18 bases left in between. Germline values: CDR1 MDHEN, CDR2 SYDVKM. CDR3 in DNA: TGTGCCAGCAGTCCTAGGGGGGTAGGGGGTACTGAAGCTTTCTTT. Protein sequence: CASSPRGVGGTEAFF.

V is TRBV3-1 and J is TRBJ2-2; D ambiguous. In germline, CDR1 is LGHDT, CDR2 YNNKEL (reference sequence). The V end lost 1 base, the J end lost 6 bases, and 12 bases lay between the germline ends. CDR3 length equals 15 residues. The chain's CDR3 is CASSQGLGHPGELFF. For the CDR3, the DNA is TGTGCCAGCAGCCAAGGATTAGGGCATCCCGGGGAGCTGTTTTTT.

This clonotype occurred a few times. The chain combines TRBV12-3 or TRBV12-4 with TRBJ1-4; D is possibly TRBD1 (5 bases). The CDR3 length is 15 residues. With 3 bases removed from V and 3 bases from J, the gap between germline ends came to 11 bases. In DNA, the CDR3 is TGTGCCAGCAGTTTTTTGGGGGAATCTAATGAAAAACTGTTTTTT. Translation gives CASSFLGESNEKLFF.

This clonotype was counted only a few times. J is TRBJ2-7 and V is TRBV6-6; the D call may be TRBD1 or TRBD2 (6 bases each). Trimming took 2 bases from V and 7 from J, leaving 15 bases between them. The CDR3 is 14 residues long. Looked up from germline, CDR1 is MNHNY and CDR2 is SVGAGI (reference sequence). The CDR3, as DNA: TGTGCCAGCAGTTACGAGGGGGGCACACAAGAGCAGTACTTC. It specifies CASSYEGGTQEQYF.

This clonotype was detected many times. The chain carries TRBV7-2 and TRBJ2-1, with a tentative D call TRBD1 (6 bases). Germline lookup yields CDR1 SGHTA and CDR2 FQGNSA. V lost 5 bases and J 10 bases, leaving 18 bases between the germline ends. The CDR3 sequence is 14 residues long. As DNA, the CDR3 is TGTGCCAGCAGCGAGAATTCAATCGGGACAGAGCAGTTCTTC. The encoded protein is CASSENSIGTEQFF.

This clonotype was detected many times. The chain links TRBV28 to TRBJ2-5; TRBD1 matches 10 bases. CDR3 length: 14 amino acids. The germline V gene has CDR1 MDHEN and CDR2 SYDVKM. Germline trimming cut 3 bases from V and 5 bases from J; bases unmatched to any gene: 3. The CDR3 region is CASSLGQGRETQYF. The DNA of the CDR3 is TGTGCCAGCAGTTTGGGACAGGGGAGGGAGACCCAGTACTTC.

The chain joins TRBV7-9 to TRBJ2-3, with a weak D call TRBD2 (7 bases). The V and J ends lost 0 bases and 2 bases respectively, with 12 bases between them. The CDR3 sequence is 16 residues long. Germline V CDR1 and CDR2: SEHNR, FQNEAQ (reference sequence). CDR3 sequence (DNA): TGTGCCAGCAGCTTAGCGTATGCGGGGGCCACAGATACGCAGTATTTT. Translation: CASSLAYAGATDTQYF.

This clonotype was counted ten times or more. The chain uses TRBV4-2 and TRBJ1-1; D is ambiguous. V was cut by 4 bases and J by 5 bases, with 17 bases left in between. From germline, CDR1 is LGHNA and CDR2 YNFKEQ. The CDR3 runs 15 residues. CDR3 DNA sequence: TGTGCCAGCAGCCCCACTGGGGAGGGTACAACTGAAGCTTTCTTT. This sequence encodes CASSPTGEGTTEAFF.

CDR3 in amino acids: CASSLALDKGARETQYF. The CDR3 coding sequence is TGCGCCAGCAGCTTGGCGCTTGATAAGGGGGCGCGGGAGACCCAGTACTTC. The chain uses TRBV5-1 and TRBJ2-5, with 7 bases identical to TRBD1. The germline gives CDR1 SGHRS, CDR2 YFSETQ. The CDR3 covers 17 residues. J lost 5 bases, V lost 0 bases, and 13 bases had no gene match.

About this clonotype itself: Possible read error: a much larger clone is one base away. V and J are TRBV29-1 and TRBJ1-1; D not resolved. The CDR3 runs to 10 residues. Germline V lookup: CDR1 SQVTM, CDR2 ANQGSEA. The CDR3 here is CSVEEAEASF. The DNA of the CDR3 is TGCAGCGTTGAGGAGGCTGAAGCTTCCTTT.

This clonotype was detected only a few times. The J gene is TRBJ1-1, the V gene TRBV15, with no clear D. The V end lost 10 bases, the J end lost 4 bases, and 4 bases lay between the germline ends. This CDR3 has 9 amino acids. The V gene's germline CDR1 is LNHNV and CDR2 YYDKDF (reference sequence). CDR3 coding DNA: TGTGCCATCCGCACTGAAGCTTTCTTT. It encodes CAIRTEAFF.

The chain carries TRBV4-3 and TRBJ2-2; tentatively, D is TRBD1 or TRBD2 (7 bases each). The length of the CDR3 is 16 residues. The V end was cut by 3 bases, the J end by 6 bases, with 17 bases between. Germline V gene sequence: CDR1 LGHNA, CDR2 YSLEER. CDR3 bases: TGCGCCAGCAGCCAGATGGCAGGGGGGGCCGCCGGGGAGCTGTTTTTT. Translated: CASSQMAGGAAGELFF.

The V and J genes are TRBV4-1 and TRBJ1-3; 8 nucleotides line up with TRBD1. V dropped 4 bases and J dropped 0; count of bases not matched to a gene: 5. CDR1 MGHRA and CDR2 YSYEKL come from the germline V gene. The CDR3 contains 16 residues. The CDR3 is CASSPGTGVSGNTIYF. Written as DNA, the CDR3 is TGCGCCAGCAGCCCCGGGACAGGAGTCTCTGGAAACACCATATATTTT.

In this sample, this clonotype turned up many times. This chain links TRBV29-1 with TRBJ2-3, with D hard to call. CDR1 SQVTM and CDR2 ANQGSEA come from the germline V gene. The germline V and J ends were trimmed by 4 bases and 6 bases, with 11 bases remaining between them. The CDR3 spans 12 residues. The CDR3 reads CSVVPFGDTQYF. The CDR3 DNA is TGCAGCGTTGTCCCCTTTGGGGATACGCAGTATTTT.

This chain links TRBV11-2 with TRBJ2-3, with D tentatively TRBD1 (6 bases). CDR3 size: 14 residues. V lost 5 bases, J lost 3 bases, and 12 bases lay in between. CDR1 SGHAT and CDR2 FQNNGV come from the germline V gene. The CDR3 nucleotides read TGTGCCAGCAGCATAAACAGGGTGACAGATACGCAGTATTTT. It is translated as CASSINRVTDTQYF.

This clonotype was seen repeatedly, ten times or more. The chain employs TRBV7-2 and TRBJ2-1; D unresolved. This CDR3 comprises 13 residues. Germline V gene lookup returns CDR1 SGHTA and CDR2 FQGNSA. Trimming removed 1 base from V and 9 bases from J, with 10 bases in between. In DNA form, the CDR3 reads TGTGCCAGCAGCTTAGTACCGAGAGGTGAGCAGTTCTTC. It yields the protein CASSLVPRGEQFF.

This clonotype was detected only a few times. The V gene is TRBV4-3, the J gene TRBJ2-3, with TRBD2 matching over 11 bases. V dropped 0 bases and J dropped 2; count of bases not matched to a gene: 10. This CDR3 spans 19 amino acids. From germline, CDR1 is LGHNA and CDR2 YSLEER. The CDR3 sequence: CASSQDSGILAGDTDTQYF. The CDR3 nucleotides read TGCGCCAGCAGCCAAGATTCTGGCATACTAGCGGGGGACACAGATACGCAGTATTTT.

This clonotype has just a few counts. The chain joins TRBV7-2 to TRBJ1-6, with no clear D. This CDR3 comprises 14 residues. Germline V CDR1 and CDR2: SGHTA, FQGNSA. Trimming stripped 1 base from V and 14 bases from J, with 15 bases between. In DNA, the CDR3 is TGTGCCAGCAGCTTAGAGACATCCCGTGGTGCCCTCCACTTT. The encoded protein is CASSLETSRGALHF. Full variable domain (rest looked up from reference TRBV7-2 and TRBJ1-6): GAGVSQSPSNKVTEKGKDVELRCDPISGHTALYWYRQSLGQGLEFLIYFQGNSAPDKSGLPSDRFSAERTGGSVSTLTIQRTQQEDSAVYLCASSLETSRGALHFGNGTRLTVT.

This chain connects TRBV4-1 to TRBJ2-4; no reliable D call. CDR1 is MGHRA, CDR2 YSYEKL, per germline. The germline V and J ends were trimmed by 3 bases and 7 bases, with 10 bases remaining between them. CDR3 size: 13 residues. The CDR3 sequence: CASSQDPDNIQYF. DNA of the CDR3: TGCGCCAGCAGCCAGGACCCGGACAACATTCAGTACTTC.

V and J are TRBV6-1 and TRBJ2-1, with D perhaps given as TRBD1 or TRBD2 (7 bases each). There are 14 residues in the CDR3. V was shortened by 3 bases and J by 9 bases, with 15 bases between the two germline ends. Per germline, CDR1 MNHNS and CDR2 SASEGT. The CDR3 DNA reads TGTGCCAGCAGTGAGGCAGGGGGGAGGGGTGAGCAGTTCTTC. It encodes CASSEAGGRGEQFF.

This clonotype was recorded many times. The chain joins TRBV5-1 to TRBJ1-2; 9 positions agree with TRBD1. V gave up 2 bases and J gave up 8 bases; unmatched junction bases: 4. Germline V gene data show CDR1 as SGHRS and CDR2 as YFSETQ. The CDR3 loop spans 13 amino acids. The CDR3 DNA reads TGCGCCAGCAGCTTCGGACAGGGGAGCGGCTACACCTTC. It codes for CASSFGQGSGYTF.

This clonotype was counted ten times or more. This rearrangement joins TRBV7-9 to TRBJ2-5; D not certain. V was clipped by 4 bases and J by 5 bases, with 8 bases between them. CDR1 and CDR2 from the germline V gene are SEHNR and FQNEAQ (reference sequence). The CDR3 runs 12 residues. This CDR3 reads CASSSRFETQYF. In DNA form, the CDR3 reads TGTGCCAGCAGCTCCCGATTTGAGACCCAGTACTTC.